The source of this TCR beta chain is a study of T cells in Graves' hyperthyroidism and ophthalmopathy. This CDR3 contains 13 residues. From germline, CDR1 is MDHEN and CDR2 SYDVKM. V lost 8 bases and J 2 bases, leaving 12 bases between the germline ends. Amplified TCR beta CDR3 regions came from RNA transcripts. HTBI primers were used for first-round RT-PCR of the TCR CDR3. TCRdb re-called the multiplex PCR reads with MiXCR, one entry per CDR3 protein. The sample holds about 250,000 distinct CDR3 sequences, 13% to 15% seen once. Input material: blood. The TCR was taken from a woman aged 45-60 years with Graves' hyperthyroidism that later progressed to Graves' ophthalmopathy. The chain combines TRBV28 with TRBJ1-1; the D is unclear. The CDR3 nucleotides read TGTGCCAGCTGTGTACCAGGCAACACTGAAGCTTTCTTT. Protein sequence: CASCVPGNTEAFF.